The sample holds a few counts of the clone carrying this T cell receptor (beta chain). Its antigen is not known. As the CDR3 is not closed by the conserved phenylalanine or tryptophan, this likely results from a read error. It is unclear where the CDR3 begins or ends on the DNA, so no DNA is shown, and the CDR3 is as TCRdb lists it. Germline lookup yields CDR1 SGHRS and CDR2 YFSETQ. The CDR3 is 12 residues long, ends included. These data originate in a study of response to subunit inactivated influenza vaccine. From the RT-PCR reads, TCRdb called clonotypes with MiXCR, one entry per CDR3 protein. Altogether hundreds of thousands of distinct CDR3 sequences are present, roughly 15% being singletons, with the ten largest covering less than 8.5%. Whole-study results and caveats: Researchers suggested that each seasonal influenza vaccination recruits few new T cells.

The TCR comes from a man in his forties or fifties who received an inactivated influenza vaccine. This chain uses TRBV5-1 with TRBJ1-2; TRBD1 is taken as the D call from the table, unchecked against the DNA. Sample: PBMCs from blood, taken around 14 days before vaccination. This CDR3 is CASSLEGRGWVL.